This is a list of T cell receptor beta chains from one sample in a study of T cell responses to AZD1222 COVID-19 vaccine. TCRdb keeps only in-frame clones here, not all; method: immunoSEQ multiplex PCR. The data hold about 150,000 clones, with 93% observed a single time. This specimen consisted of peripheral blood, obtained on day 0 of AZD1222 vaccination. Receptors originate from an adult in good health. CDR3s include the opening cysteine and the closing phenylalanine or tryptophan. D genes are given only for firm matches. Expanded clones get a size class; other rows say once, few or many, or leave the size out.

NA	TRBV5-1	NA	TRBJ2-3	CASRAPPDTQYF	TGCGCCAGCAGAGCCCCCCCAGATACGCAGTATTTT
NA	TRBV3-1/TRBV3-2	NA	TRBJ2-6	CASSPRRPAGANVLTF	TGTGCCAGCAGCCCCCGACGGCCTGCTGGGGCCAACGTCCTGACTTTC
NA	TRBV7-9	NA	TRBJ1-5	CASSGTSFQPQHF	TGTGCCAGCAGCGGCACCTCTTTTCAGCCCCAGCATTTT
few	TRBV6-5	TRBD2	TRBJ2-7	CASSPGLAGSGSQYF	TGTGCCAGCAGCCCGGGACTAGCGGGGTCAGGGTCGCAGTACTTC
NA	TRBV6-2/TRBV6-3	NA	TRBJ2-7	CASSYQGTYEQYF	TGTGCCAGCAGTTACCAGGGGACCTACGAGCAGTACTTC
NA	TRBV3-1/TRBV3-2	NA	TRBJ1-1	CASSQDFRGGRSFF	TGTGCCAGCAGCCAAGATTTCCGTGGGGGGAGGTCTTTCTTT
NA	TRBV7-8	TRBD2	TRBJ2-5	CASSLNSGREEETQYF	TGTGCCAGCAGCCTTAATAGCGGGAGGGAGGAAGAGACCCAGTACTTC
NA	TRBV20-1	NA	TRBJ1-2	CSASFRTNYGYTF	TGCAGTGCTAGTTTTAGAACTAACTATGGCTACACCTTC
NA	TRBV2	NA	TRBJ2-5	CASSSWILQETQYF	TGTGCCAGCAGTTCTTGGATACTCCAAGAGACCCAGTACTTC
NA	TRBV28	TRBD1	TRBJ2-4	CASSLPGQADIQYF	TGTGCCAGCAGTTTGCCGGGACAGGCGGACATTCAGTACTTC
NA	TRBV2	NA	TRBJ1-2	CASSDWTDNYGYTF	TGTGCCAGCAGTGATTGGACCGATAACTATGGCTACACCTTC
NA	TRBV5-4	NA	TRBJ2-3	CASSLMETDTQYF	TGTGCCAGCAGCTTGATGGAGACAGATACGCAGTATTTT
NA	TRBV28	TRBD2	TRBJ2-1	CASRRRLAGTRNEQFF	TGTGCCAGCAGGAGGAGACTAGCGGGAACTAGGAATGAGCAGTTCTTC
NA	TRBV19	TRBD2	TRBJ2-1	CASSITGGHNEQFF	TGTGCCAGTAGTATAACGGGAGGGCACAATGAGCAGTTCTTC
NA	TRBV3-1/TRBV3-2	NA	TRBJ2-1	CASSQETVYNEQFF	TGTGCCAGCAGCCAAGAGACAGTCTACAATGAGCAGTTCTTC
NA	TRBV2	NA	TRBJ2-1	CASSESVGLADPYNEQFF	TGTGCCAGCAGTGAATCGGTGGGGCTAGCAGATCCCTACAATGAGCAGTTCTTC
NA	TRBV5-1	NA	TRBJ1-1	CASSLAEGTEAFF	TGCGCCAGCAGCTTGGCCGAGGGGACTGAAGCTTTCTTT
NA	TRBV6-4	NA	TRBJ1-1	CASSVEGNTEAFF	TGTGCCAGCAGTGTAGAGGGGAACACTGAAGCTTTCTTT
NA	TRBV7-9	TRBD2	TRBJ2-3	CASSLSGSADTQYF	TGTGCCAGCAGCCTTAGCGGGAGCGCAGATACGCAGTATTTT
NA	TRBV24-1	TRBD2	TRBJ2-1	CATSDPGLVYNEQFF	TGTGCCACCAGTGACCCGGGACTAGTTTACAATGAGCAGTTCTTC
NA	TRBV4-2	NA	TRBJ1-3	CASSQEGQAGNTIYF	TGTGCCAGCAGCCAAGAGGGGCAAGCTGGAAACACCATATATTTT
NA	TRBV11-2	NA	TRBJ1-1	CASSLNLNTEAFF	TGTGCCAGCAGCTTAAACCTGAACACTGAAGCTTTCTTT
NA	TRBV9	TRBD1	TRBJ1-2	CASSGTGGGYGYTF	TGTGCCAGCAGTGGGACAGGGGGCGGGTATGGCTACACCTTC
NA	TRBV5-1	NA	TRBJ2-7	CASSFAAGATYEQYF	TGCGCCAGCAGCTTCGCGGCGGGTGCTACCTACGAGCAGTACTTC
NA	TRBV5-4	NA	TRBJ2-7	CASSPPGVYEQYF	TGTGCCAGCAGCCCACCAGGGGTCTACGAGCAGTACTTC
NA	TRBV9	TRBD1	TRBJ1-2	CASSARQGLQYGYTF	TGTGCCAGCAGCGCCCGACAGGGCTTGCAGTATGGCTACACCTTC
NA	TRBV13	TRBD2	TRBJ2-3	CASSFPSGRSTDTQYF	TGTGCCAGCAGTTTTCCAAGCGGGAGAAGCACAGATACGCAGTATTTT
NA	TRBV5-1	NA	TRBJ2-5	CASSLVPEETQYF	TGCGCCAGCAGCTTGGTTCCTGAAGAGACCCAGTACTTC
NA	TRBV7-8	TRBD2	TRBJ2-1	CASSLFPVTSGRLWEQFF	TGTGCCAGCAGCTTATTCCCCGTGACTAGCGGGAGACTTTGGGAGCAGTTCTTC
NA	TRBV5-6	NA	TRBJ1-1	CASSFFAAEAFF	TGTGCCAGCAGCTTTTTCGCGGCTGAAGCTTTCTTT
NA	TRBV5-1	NA	TRBJ2-5	CASSAPSSSVQETQYF	TGCGCCAGCAGCGCACCTTCCTCTAGCGTACAAGAGACCCAGTACTTC
NA	TRBV7-9	NA	TRBJ2-5	CASSPPRLQETQYF	TGTGCCAGCAGCCCTCCTAGGCTCCAAGAGACCCAGTACTTC
NA	TRBV7-9	TRBD2	TRBJ2-5	CASSLDWERRESLQETQYF	TGTGCCAGCAGCTTAGATTGGGAGCGGCGGGAGTCCTTACAAGAGACCCAGTACTTC
NA	TRBV7-3	NA	TRBJ2-7	CASSLTGDYEQYF	TGTGCCAGCAGCTTAACCGGGGACTACGAGCAGTACTTC
NA	TRBV15	NA	TRBJ2-4	CATSLGRSKNIQYF	TGTGCCACCAGTTTAGGGCGTTCTAAAAACATTCAGTACTTC
NA	TRBV12-3/TRBV12-4	NA	TRBJ1-2	CASSLRSGHGYTF	TGTGCCAGCAGTTTACGGTCAGGGCATGGCTACACCTTC
NA	TRBV6-1	TRBD1	TRBJ1-5	CASSDTWDRENQPQHF	TGTGCCAGCAGTGACACCTGGGACAGGGAAAATCAGCCCCAGCATTTT
NA	TRBV11-2	TRBD2	TRBJ2-3	CASSLVGTSGRGDTQYF	TGTGCCAGCAGCTTGGTAGGGACTAGCGGGAGGGGGGATACGCAGTATTTT
NA	TRBV9	TRBD1	TRBJ2-5	CASSVSGQGRETQYF	TGTGCCAGCAGCGTTTCGGGACAGGGTCGAGAGACCCAGTACTTC
NA	TRBV10-3	TRBD1	TRBJ1-2	CAILQGQERYTF	TGTGCCATCCTACAGGGGCAGGAGCGCTACACCTTC
NA	TRBV27	NA	TRBJ1-2	CASSSQLGYGYTF	TGTGCCAGCAGCTCACAGCTGGGCTATGGCTACACCTTC
once	TRBV29-1	NA	TRBJ2-1	CSVVGGLARNEQFF	TGCAGCGTTGTCGGCGGGCTAGCCCGGAATGAGCAGTTCTTC
NA	TRBV9	TRBD2	TRBJ2-1	CASSVEVSGGSYNEQFF	TGTGCCAGCAGCGTAGAGGTTAGCGGGGGCTCCTACAATGAGCAGTTCTTC
NA	TRBV6-1	NA	TRBJ1-5	CASSEVLSGTEQPQHF	TGTGCCAGCAGTGAAGTCCTTTCAGGTACGGAGCAGCCCCAGCATTTT
NA	TRBV19	NA	TRBJ1-2	CASSPWQNNYGYTF	TGTGCCAGTAGTCCCTGGCAGAATAACTATGGCTACACCTTC
few	TRBV9	NA	TRBJ1-1	CASSVGSMNTEAFF	TGTGCCAGCAGCGTAGGATCTATGAACACTGAAGCTTTCTTT
NA	TRBV5-1	TRBD2	TRBJ2-2	CASSLVTSGNTGELFF	TGCGCCAGCAGCTTGGTCACTAGCGGGAACACCGGGGAGCTGTTTTTT
NA	TRBV6-6	NA	TRBJ1-1	CASSYPDTFSNTEAFF	TGTGCCAGCAGTTACCCAGACACCTTCTCGAACACTGAAGCTTTCTTT
NA	TRBV11-2	TRBD2	TRBJ2-1	CASSLLAGVINEQFF	TGTGCCAGCAGCTTACTAGCGGGAGTTATCAATGAGCAGTTCTTC
NA	TRBV12-5	NA	TRBJ1-1	CASGLAGWTEAFF	TGTGCTAGTGGTTTGGCAGGGTGGACTGAAGCTTTCTTT
once	TRBV2	TRBD1	TRBJ1-2	CASRGGQGDGYTF	TGTGCCAGCAGGGGGGGACAGGGAGATGGCTACACCTTC
NA	TRBV25-1	TRBD1	TRBJ2-7	CASSEGDRGNEQYF	TGTGCCAGCAGTGAAGGGGACAGGGGAAACGAGCAGTACTTC
NA	TRBV30	NA	TRBJ1-1	CAWSADRNTEAFF	TGTGCCTGGAGCGCGGACCGGAACACTGAAGCTTTCTTT
NA	TRBV4-2	TRBD2	TRBJ2-3	CASSQVVLAGTDTQYF	TGTGCCAGCAGCCAAGTTGTACTAGCGGGAACAGATACGCAGTATTTT
NA	TRBV5-4	NA	TRBJ2-3	CASSSQGHYTDTQYF	TGTGCCAGCAGCTCTCAGGGACACTACACAGATACGCAGTATTTT
few	TRBV6-5	TRBD2	TRBJ2-1	CASRTSGRYNEQFF	TGTGCCAGCAGGACTAGCGGGAGGTACAATGAGCAGTTCTTC
NA	TRBV19	TRBD1	TRBJ2-3	CASSKFPGQGTDTQYF	TGTGCCAGTAGTAAATTCCCGGGACAGGGGACAGATACGCAGTATTTT